The clone carrying this TCR beta chain was seen a handful of times. Its antigen is not identified. The PCR used 60 Vbeta and 13 Jbeta primers. Clones were sequenced by immunoSEQ multiplex PCR, and TCRdb holds only the in-frame ones, with some missing. The repertoire holds 100,000 to 150,000 clones, with roughly 84% as singletons. The data originate from a study of cytomegalovirus exposure and HLA in healthy donors. Findings and caveats of the study: TCR sequences were mostly rare, though some public TCRs occurred in many donors. In vitro confirmation showed three CMV-associated chains to be CMV antigen specific. A later analysis showed that HLA-associated TCR beta chains had undergone more clonal expansion than equally common others.

The sequencing input was PBMCs. The clonotype was recovered from a woman in her late teens or twenties in good health and CMV-seropositive.

The CDR3 DNA reads TGTGCCGCCAACCGGGGGTCGCAGCCCCAGCATTTT. Translation: CAANRGSQPQHF. V gene TRBV19 combines with J gene TRBJ1-5; D perhaps matches TRBD1 (5 bases). The V end was cut by 11 bases, the J end by 7 bases, with 15 bases between. Germline lookup yields CDR1 LNHDA and CDR2 SQIVND (reference sequence). The CDR3 totals 12 residues. Together with reference TRBV19 and TRBJ1-5, the CDR3 gives the full variable domain: DGGITQSPKYLFRKEGQNVTLSCEQNLNHDAMYWYRQDPGQGLRLIYYSQIVNDFQKGDIAEGYSVSREKKESFPLTVTSAQKNPTAFYLCAANRGSQPQHFGDGTRLSIL.